Listed below are T cell receptor beta chains from one sample, sequenced in a study of T cell changes during pregnancy in multiple sclerosis. TCRdb's table, derived via immunoSEQ multiplex PCR, lists solely in-frame clones and lacks some. The table records over 60,000 clones, 70% to 90% of them present only once. The material sequenced was peripheral blood, taken in the first trimester of pregnancy. These TCRs come from a female donor with multiple sclerosis, enrolled in a pregnancy study. Each CDR3 is given with its conserved first and last residue. A D gene is named only where the DNA matches it firmly. Size is stated for part of the rows, as once, few or many counts, or as a class when the clone is expanded.

V gene	clone size	J gene	D gene	CDR3 protein	CDR3 DNA
TRBV6-5	.	TRBJ1-1	.	CASSYSITGGTEAFF	TGTGCCAGCAGTTACTCGATTACGGGGGGCACTGAAGCTTTCTTT
TRBV7-9	.	TRBJ2-7	.	CASSFGGGRQYF	TGTGCCAGCAGCTTTGGTGGAGGCAGGCAGTACTTC
TRBV23-1	.	TRBJ1-2	.	CASSLTGILIRGYTF	TGCGCCAGCAGTCTCACCGGGATCTTAATCCGTGGCTACACCTTC
TRBV11-2	.	TRBJ1-1	TRBD1	CASSSPTGMGTEAFF	TGTGCCAGCAGCTCTCCGACAGGGATGGGCACTGAAGCTTTCTTT
TRBV27	.	TRBJ2-2	.	CAASLKGVPGELFF	TGTGCCGCCTCGCTTAAGGGGGTCCCCGGGGAGCTGTTTTTT
TRBV18	.	TRBJ2-5	TRBD2	CASSLLTEQRGETQYF	TGTGCCAGCTCACTACTAACTGAACAGCGGGGAGAGACCCAGTACTTC
TRBV7-2	few	TRBJ1-4	TRBD1	CASSSGQSNEKLFF	TGTGCCAGCAGCTCGGGACAGTCTAATGAAAAACTGTTTTTT
TRBV6-1	.	TRBJ2-3	.	CASSEEERTQYF	TGTGCCAGCAGTGAAGAAGAGCGTACGCAGTATTTT
TRBV5-8	.	TRBJ1-1	.	CASSLAEAFF	TGTGCCAGCAGCCTGGCAGAAGCTTTCTTT
TRBV7-9	few	TRBJ1-5	.	CASSSGQYSNQPQHF	TGTGCCAGCAGCTCAGGACAGTATAGCAATCAGCCCCAGCATTTT
TRBV10-3	.	TRBJ1-3	TRBD1	CAISPGQGTTLGNTIYF	TGTGCCATCAGTCCCGGACAGGGGACTACCCTTGGAAACACCATATATTTT
TRBV4-1	.	TRBJ1-1	.	CASSQSETGVNTEAFF	TGCGCCAGCAGCCAAAGCGAGACAGGAGTTAACACTGAAGCTTTCTTT
TRBV25-1	.	TRBJ2-7	.	CASSETREADEQYF	TGTGCCAGCAGTGAAACGAGGGAGGCGGACGAGCAGTACTTC
TRBV7-6	.	TRBJ2-7	TRBD2	CASSLAGPSGAQGYEQYF	TGTGCCAGCAGCTTAGCGGGGCCTAGCGGGGCCCAGGGCTACGAGCAGTACTTC
TRBV6-1	.	TRBJ2-1	TRBD2	CASILETSGSYEQFF	TGTGCCAGCATTTTAGAGACTAGCGGGAGCTATGAGCAGTTCTTC
TRBV27	.	TRBJ1-4	TRBD1	CASSWRGQGTNEKLFF	TGTGCCAGCAGTTGGCGGGGACAGGGTACTAATGAAAAACTGTTTTTT
TRBV19	.	TRBJ1-1	.	CATGSRPTGTEAFF	TGTGCCACGGGGTCTCGGCCTACGGGCACTGAAGCTTTCTTT
TRBV18	once	TRBJ1-1	.	CASSRTRGSGGTEAFF	TGTGCCAGCTCCCGTACCCGGGGGTCAGGAGGGACTGAAGCTTTCTTT
TRBV29-1	.	TRBJ1-1	.	CSVGRGSGTEAFF	TGCAGCGTGGGCAGGGGAAGCGGCACTGAAGCTTTCTTT
TRBV14	.	TRBJ1-1	.	CASSQTLSLNTEAFF	TGTGCCAGCAGCCAAACTCTCTCCCTGAACACTGAAGCTTTCTTT
TRBV5-1	.	TRBJ1-5	.	CASSLGGDSNQPQHF	TGCGCCAGCAGCTTGGGGGGGGATAGCAATCAGCCCCAGCATTTT
TRBV7-2	.	TRBJ1-2	TRBD1	CASSLAGQRANYGYTF	TGTGCCAGCAGCTTAGCGGGACAGCGAGCTAACTATGGCTACACCTTC
TRBV11-3	.	TRBJ2-2	TRBD1	CASSRDRRTGELFF	TGTGCCAGCAGCCGGGACAGGAGAACCGGGGAGCTGTTTTTT
TRBV19	.	TRBJ1-3	TRBD1	CASRDRVIGNTIYF	TGTGCCAGTCGCGACAGGGTGATTGGAAACACCATATATTTT
TRBV7-9	once	TRBJ2-5	.	CASNHDSQETQYF	TGTGCCAGCAACCACGACAGCCAAGAGACCCAGTACTTC
TRBV6-1	.	TRBJ1-2	TRBD1	CASSELGTGGFYGYTF	TGTGCCAGCAGTGAATTAGGGACAGGGGGTTTCTATGGCTACACCTTC
TRBV7-2	.	TRBJ2-7	.	CASSSAPSVRVYEQYF	TGTGCCAGCAGCTCCGCCCCCAGTGTCCGGGTCTACGAGCAGTACTTC
TRBV7-2	.	TRBJ2-7	.	CASSLADRLSGEQYF	TGTGCCAGCAGCTTAGCAGACCGTCTATCAGGGGAGCAGTACTTC
TRBV7-9	few	TRBJ2-7	.	CASRGRVPHEQYF	TGTGCCAGCAGGGGCAGGGTGCCCCACGAGCAGTACTTC
TRBV7-6	.	TRBJ1-1	.	CASSLATGLNTEAFF	TGTGCCAGCAGCTTAGCGACAGGACTGAACACTGAAGCTTTCTTT
TRBV9	.	TRBJ1-1	.	CASSGQANTEAFF	TGTGCCAGCAGCGGACAGGCGAACACTGAAGCTTTCTTT
TRBV4-2	.	TRBJ1-1	.	CASSPEGGMNTEAFF	TGTGCCAGCAGCCCTGAGGGCGGAATGAACACTGAAGCTTTCTTT
TRBV4-1	once	TRBJ2-7	.	CASSQDPFSSYEQYF	TGCGCCAGCAGCCAAGATCCGTTTAGCTCCTACGAGCAGTACTTC
TRBV30	.	TRBJ1-2	TRBD1	CAWSGTGGGYTF	TGTGCCTGGAGTGGGACAGGGGGTGGCTACACCTTC
TRBV6-5	.	TRBJ2-1	TRBD2	CASSEGLAGGKQFF	TGTGCCAGCAGTGAGGGACTAGCGGGAGGAAAGCAGTTCTTC
TRBV28	.	TRBJ1-5	.	CASSRRQVISVQPQHF	TGTGCCAGCAGCCGAAGACAGGTAATAAGCGTCCAGCCCCAGCATTTT
TRBV4-3	.	TRBJ1-2	TRBD1	CASSQADRVDVSHYGYTF	TGCGCCAGCAGCCAAGCCGACAGGGTAGATGTTTCGCACTATGGCTACACCTTC
TRBV6-5	once	TRBJ1-1	.	CASSRSAVLEAFF	TGTGCCAGCAGCCGATCGGCGGTCTTGGAAGCTTTCTTT
TRBV9	.	TRBJ1-5	TRBD1	CASSPSGQNNQPQHF	TGTGCCAGCAGCCCTTCGGGACAGAACAATCAGCCCCAGCATTTT
TRBV7-9	.	TRBJ2-1	TRBD1	CASSLRGQNNEQFF	TGTGCCAGCAGCTTGAGGGGACAGAACAATGAGCAGTTCTTC
TRBV10-3	.	TRBJ1-5	.	CAIRREGDQPQHF	TGTGCCATCAGAAGAGAGGGGGATCAGCCCCAGCATTTT
TRBV18	.	TRBJ1-3	.	CASSPPGSGLSGNTIYF	TGTGCCAGCTCACCACCGGGCAGCGGCCTCTCTGGAAACACCATATATTTT
TRBV27	.	TRBJ2-1	.	CASSSAGVYNEQFF	TGTGCCAGCAGTTCTGCCGGGGTTTACAATGAGCAGTTCTTC
TRBV30	.	TRBJ2-7	.	CAWSVRGATYLSSYEQYF	TGTGCCTGGAGTGTACGTGGGGCAACCTATCTGAGCTCCTACGAGCAGTACTTC
TRBV19	.	TRBJ1-5	TRBD1	CASTTGTGEGRGNQPQHF	TGTGCCAGTACGACAGGGACAGGGGAGGGTCGTGGCAATCAGCCCCAGCATTTT
TRBV7-9	.	TRBJ1-2	.	CASSSTEPRTDYGYTF	TGTGCCAGCAGCTCGACAGAACCAAGGACGGACTATGGCTACACCTTC
TRBV1	.	TRBJ2-7	.	CTSSQDNYEQYF	TGCACCAGCAGCCAAGATAACTACGAGCAGTACTTC
TRBV19	.	TRBJ2-4	.	CASSPRVRNIQYF	TGTGCCAGTAGTCCACGGGTTCGGAACATTCAGTACTTC
TRBV5-1	.	TRBJ2-3	TRBD2	CASSFLAGAPSGTDTQYF	TGCGCCAGCAGCTTCCTAGCGGGAGCCCCGTCGGGGACAGATACGCAGTATTTT
TRBV5-1	.	TRBJ1-4	.	CASSLVGDSNEKLFF	TGCGCCAGCAGCTTGGTCGGGGATTCTAATGAAAAACTGTTTTTT
TRBV27	.	TRBJ1-3	.	CASSGGATGNTIYF	TGTGCCAGCAGCGGGGGGGCGACGGGAAACACCATATATTTT
TRBV2	.	TRBJ2-5	.	CASSRTGTYQETQYF	TGTGCCAGCAGCCGCACCGGGACTTATCAAGAGACCCAGTACTTC
TRBV6-1	.	TRBJ2-7	TRBD1	CASRQGQASYEQYF	TGTGCCAGCCGCCAGGGACAGGCATCCTACGAGCAGTACTTC
TRBV30	.	TRBJ2-1	TRBD1	CAWRWTGGENEQFF	TGTGCCTGGAGGTGGACAGGGGGCGAGAATGAGCAGTTCTTC
TRBV5-6	.	TRBJ2-7	.	CASSLAGSVHEQYF	TGTGCCAGCAGCTTGGCCGGTAGCGTACACGAGCAGTACTTC
TRBV11-2	.	TRBJ2-7	.	CASSLDRREQYF	TGTGCCAGCAGTTTGGACCGGAGGGAGCAGTACTTC
TRBV10-1	once	TRBJ2-3	.	CASSEGGDMQGRDTQYF	TGCGCCAGCAGTGAAGGGGGGGACATGCAGGGTAGAGATACGCAGTATTTT
TRBV7-2	.	TRBJ1-4	.	CASRKSGAGANEKLFF	TGTGCCAGCAGGAAATCAGGGGCAGGAGCTAATGAAAAACTGTTTTTT
TRBV6-6	.	TRBJ2-3	TRBD2	CASSPSGGAADTQYF	TGTGCCAGCAGTCCGAGCGGGGGGGCTGCAGATACGCAGTATTTT
TRBV13	.	TRBJ2-7	TRBD1	CASTKSGQIYEQYF	TGTGCCAGCACTAAATCGGGACAGATTTACGAGCAGTACTTC